This TCR beta chain was recorded in a study of T-cell reconstitution after alpha-beta-depleted transplantation in children. The authors prepared the TCRbeta library with unique molecular identifiers. TCRdb reprocessed the PCR reads via MiXCR and lists one record per CDR3 protein. The data hold 450,000 to 700,000 distinct CDR3 sequences, with more than 20% observed a single time. V shed 5 bases and J shed 2 bases, with 13 bases lying between them. The CDR3 has 15 residues. CDR1 MNHEY and CDR2 SMNVEV come from the germline V gene (reference sequence). The sequencing here drew on PBMCs, taken before TCRalphabeta/CD19-depleted stem cell transplant. The chain couples TRBV27 to TRBJ2-1; D assignment may be TRBD1 or TRBD2 (5 bases each). This clonotype was sampled from a boy in the first two years of life with Wiskott-Aldrich syndrome, due to receive a stem cell transplant. The CDR3 DNA reads as TGTGCCAGCAGTGGAGGACACTTTACCTACAATGAGCAGTTCTTC. Translated, it gives CASSGGHFTYNEQFF.